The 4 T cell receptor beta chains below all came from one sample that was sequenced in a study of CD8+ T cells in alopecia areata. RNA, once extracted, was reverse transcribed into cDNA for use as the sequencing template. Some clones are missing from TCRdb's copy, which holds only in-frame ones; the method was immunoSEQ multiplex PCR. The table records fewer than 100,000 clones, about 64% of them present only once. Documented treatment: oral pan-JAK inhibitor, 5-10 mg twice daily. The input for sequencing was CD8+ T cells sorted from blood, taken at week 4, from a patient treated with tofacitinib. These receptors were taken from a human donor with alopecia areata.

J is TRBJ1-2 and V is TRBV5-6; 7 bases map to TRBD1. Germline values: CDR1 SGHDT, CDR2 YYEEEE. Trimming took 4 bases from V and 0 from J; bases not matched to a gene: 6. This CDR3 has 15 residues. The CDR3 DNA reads TGTGCCAGCAGCCACGGGACAGAGACTAACTATGGCTACACCTTC. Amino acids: CASSHGTETNYGYTF. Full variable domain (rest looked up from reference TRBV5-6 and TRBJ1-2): DAGVTQSPTHLIKTRGQQVTLRCSPKSGHDTVSWYQQALGQGPQFIFQYYEEEERQRGNFPDRFSGHQFPNYSSELNVNALLLGDSALYLCASSHGTETNYGYTFGSGTRLTVV.

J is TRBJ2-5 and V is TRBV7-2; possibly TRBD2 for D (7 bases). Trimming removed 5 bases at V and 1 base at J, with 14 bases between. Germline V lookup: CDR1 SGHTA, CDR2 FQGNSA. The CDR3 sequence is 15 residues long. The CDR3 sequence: CASSGGDTFQETQYF. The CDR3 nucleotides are TGTGCCAGCAGCGGGGGGGACACATTCCAAGAGACCCAGTACTTC. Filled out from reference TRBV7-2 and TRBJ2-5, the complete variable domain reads GAGVSQSPSNKVTEKGKDVELRCDPISGHTALYWYRQSLGQGLEFLIYFQGNSAPDKSGLPSDRFSAERTGGSVSTLTIQRTQQEDSAVYLCASSGGDTFQETQYFGPGTRLLVL.

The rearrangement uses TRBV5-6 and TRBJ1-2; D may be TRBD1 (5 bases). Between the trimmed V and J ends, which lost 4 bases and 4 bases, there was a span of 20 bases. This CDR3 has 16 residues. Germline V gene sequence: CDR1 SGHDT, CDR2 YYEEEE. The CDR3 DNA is TGTGCCAGCAGCACACCACAGGTGGCAGGACTCTATGGCTACACCTTC. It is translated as CASSTPQVAGLYGYTF.

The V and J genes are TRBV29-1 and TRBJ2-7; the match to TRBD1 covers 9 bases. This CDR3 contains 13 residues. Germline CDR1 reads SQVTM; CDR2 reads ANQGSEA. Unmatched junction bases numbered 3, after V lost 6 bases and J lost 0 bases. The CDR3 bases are TGCAGCGTCGGACAGGGGAGCTCCTACGAGCAGTACTTC. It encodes CSVGQGSSYEQYF.